These 31 T cell receptor beta chains share one sample of origin, sequenced in a study of Ad26.COV2.S vaccination and SARS-CoV-2 variants. Regarding treatment: around 19 received Ad26.COV2.S at low or high dose, single or two shots; about five received placebo; per-sample allocation not given. Material that was analyzed had been drawn on day 63 after the first vaccine or placebo injection. Profiled with immunoSEQ multiplex PCR; TCRdb holds only in-frame clones, not every one. Of about 460,000 clones listed, around 89% are singletons. The starting material was peripheral blood, obtained in a trial of Ad26.COV2.S vaccine versus placebo. The source is a person aged 18 to 65 who received the Ad26.COV2.S COVID-19 vaccine or a placebo.

In its sample, this clone was seen a few times. V and J are TRBV6-4 and TRBJ1-2, with TRBD1 identical over 8 bases. The trim removed 0 bases at V and 6 bases at J, leaving 6 bases unmatched. The germline CDR1 and CDR2 sequences are MRHNA and SNTAGT. The CDR3 totals 15 residues. The CDR3: CASSDSSGGADGYTF. CDR3 sequence (DNA): TGTGCCAGCAGTGACTCTTCAGGGGGCGCGGATGGCTACACCTTC.

The DNA for the CDR3 is TGTGCCAGCAGCTCCATAGCGGGGAATGAGCAGTTCTTC. Its translation is CASSSIAGNEQFF. The V call is TRBV5-4, the J call TRBJ2-1; 8 bases are a match to TRBD2. The CDR3 extends over 13 amino acids. J was trimmed by 7 bases and V by 3 bases; bases with no gene match: 3. CDR1 is SGHNT and CDR2 is YYREEE in the germline V gene (reference sequence).

This sequence joins TRBV2 and TRBJ1-2; possibly TRBD1 for D (6 bases). The CDR3 has 14 residues. Germline V lookup: CDR1 SNHLY, CDR2 FYNNEI. The germline V and J ends were trimmed by 6 bases and 5 bases, with 16 bases remaining between them. The CDR3 DNA follows: TGTGCCAGCAGCCCCGGACAGCCCAGGTATGGCTACACCTTC. Translation gives CASSPGQPRYGYTF.

The V and J genes are TRBV7-9 and TRBJ2-1; D possibly uses TRBD1 or TRBD2 (6 bases each). This CDR3 is built from 17 residues. Trimming left V 6 bases short and J 0 bases short, with 18 bases between. CDR1 is SEHNR and CDR2 is FQNEAQ in the germline V gene (reference sequence). CDR3 protein: CASRITRGQSSYNEQFF. CDR3 nucleotides: TGTGCCAGCAGAATTACCCGGGGGCAGAGCTCCTACAATGAGCAGTTCTTC. Looking up the rest from reference TRBV7-9 and TRBJ2-1 gives the full variable domain: DTGVSQNPRHKITKRGQNVTFRCDPISEHNRLYWYRQTLGQGPEFLTYFQNEAQLEKSRLLSDRFSAERPKGSFSTLEIQRTEQGDSAMYLCASRITRGQSSYNEQFFGPGTRLTVL.

J is TRBJ1-3 and V is TRBV9; the D gene is possibly TRBD1 (5 bases). The CDR3 contains 17 residues. Germline V gene lookup returns CDR1 SGDLS and CDR2 YYNGEE. Trimming took off 0 bases at V and 4 bases at J, with 17 bases between the two ends. The CDR3 reads CASSVEVGPTGGNTIYF. The CDR3 nucleotides are TGTGCCAGCAGCGTAGAAGTGGGACCTACGGGAGGAAACACCATATATTTT.

The V gene is TRBV18, the J gene TRBJ1-6; D uncertain. This CDR3 region has 12 residues. In germline, CDR1 is KGHSH, CDR2 LQKENI. V was pared by 3 bases and J by 9 bases, with 6 bases between. The CDR3, as DNA: TGTGCCAGCTCACCGGACGGTTCACCCCTCCACTTT. Its protein product is CASSPDGSPLHF.

The chain uses TRBV18 and TRBJ2-5; weak D call: TRBD2 (5 bases). Trimming removed 6 bases at V and 5 bases at J, with 13 bases between. Germline CDR1 reads KGHSH; CDR2 reads LQKENI. The CDR3 is 13 residues long. The CDR3 spells CASSLRVEETQYF. The CDR3 bases are TGTGCCAGCTCGCTGCGGGTCGAGGAGACCCAGTACTTC.

This chain connects TRBV29-1 to TRBJ1-2; 8 positions agree with TRBD1. Germline assignment: CDR1 SQVTM and CDR2 ANQGSEA. Losses at the gene ends were 4 bases for V and 0 bases for J; bases not matched to a gene: 16. There are 18 residues in the CDR3. The CDR3 here is CSVAKPDRAQFPNYGYTF. DNA for the CDR3: TGCAGCGTTGCCAAGCCGGACAGGGCACAGTTTCCTAACTATGGCTACACCTTC.

This clone was seen just once. The chain is built from TRBV6-5 and TRBJ2-7, with 10 bases that match TRBD2. J was trimmed by 3 bases and V by 2 bases; bases with no gene match: 1. Germline V gene sequence: CDR1 MNHEY, CDR2 SVGAGI. This CDR3 has 14 residues. CDR3 loop: CASSYERGGYEQYF. CDR3 bases: TGTGCCAGCAGTTACGAGCGGGGGGGCTACGAGCAGTACTTC.

This sequence joins TRBV27 and TRBJ2-1, with 10 bases aligning to TRBD2. This CDR3 comprises 18 residues. V was pared by 0 bases and J by 6 bases, with 11 bases of the junction left unmatched. Germline V lookup: CDR1 MNHEY, CDR2 SMNVEV (reference sequence). CDR3 protein: CASSLSPRVASGSNEQFF. CDR3 coding DNA: TGTGCCAGCAGTTTATCGCCCCGGGTAGCTAGCGGGAGCAATGAGCAGTTCTTC.

CDR3 amino acids: CASSLGVVGGPNEQFF. Written as DNA, the CDR3 is TGTGCCAGCAGCTTGGGGGTCGTGGGAGGGCCCAATGAGCAGTTCTTC. The chain recombines TRBV5-6 with TRBJ2-1, with 7 bases lining up with TRBD2. Per germline, CDR1 SGHDT and CDR2 YYEEEE. The trim removed 0 bases at V and 6 bases at J, leaving 9 bases unmatched. This CDR3 has 16 residues.

V is TRBV4-3 and J is TRBJ1-3; no reliable D call. This CDR3 region has 15 residues. Trimming removed 1 base at V and 0 bases at J, with 7 bases between. CDR1 and CDR2 (germline): LGHNA, YSLEER. The CDR3 nucleotides are TGCGCCAGCAGCCAAGGGACGGACTCTGGAAACACCATATATTTT. This sequence encodes CASSQGTDSGNTIYF.

The rearrangement joins TRBV9 to TRBJ1-1; the D gene is possibly TRBD1 (5 bases). V was pared by 0 bases and J by 3 bases, with 21 bases between. This CDR3 region has 18 residues. Germline V lookup: CDR1 SGDLS, CDR2 YYNGEE. The CDR3 sequence: CASSVGDIGGGYDTEAFF. CDR3 in DNA: TGTGCCAGCAGCGTAGGGGATATTGGTGGGGGGTATGACACTGAAGCTTTCTTT.

CDR3 DNA: TGTGCCACCAGTGAGGCTAGCGGGAGTAGAAATGAGCAGTTCTTC. Protein: CATSEASGSRNEQFF. The V and J genes are TRBV24-1 and TRBJ2-1; 10 nucleotides match TRBD2. CDR1 is KGHDR and CDR2 is SFDVKD in the germline V gene. The CDR3 is 15 residues long. The junction had 6 bases not matched to a gene; V was cut back by 4 bases and J by 7 bases.

The rearrangement uses TRBV6-5 and TRBJ2-7; the match to TRBD2 covers 8 bases. CDR3 length: 15 amino acids. The germline V gene encodes CDR1 MNHEY and CDR2 SVGAGI. J was trimmed by 6 bases and V by 6 bases; bases with no gene match: 13. The CDR3 here is CASRPGGEGAGEQYF. The CDR3 DNA follows: TGTGCCAGCAGACCGGGGGGGGAGGGAGCTGGCGAGCAGTACTTC.

This rearrangement joins TRBV7-2 to TRBJ2-7, with D possibly being TRBD1 or TRBD2 (6 bases each). This CDR3 has 13 amino acids. Trimming removed 4 bases from V and 7 bases from J, with 14 bases in between. CDR1 is SGHTA, CDR2 FQGNSA, per germline. This CDR3 is CASSSTLGGEQYF. CDR3 bases: TGTGCCAGCAGCTCTACCTTAGGGGGGGAGCAGTACTTC.

The chain couples TRBV18 to TRBJ1-1, with D tentatively TRBD1 (6 bases). The V end was cut by 3 bases, the J end by 4 bases, with 15 bases between. CDR1 KGHSH and CDR2 LQKENI come from the germline V gene. There are 15 residues in the CDR3. The CDR3 is CASSPQAGGGTEAFF. For the CDR3, the DNA is TGTGCCAGCTCACCCCAGGCGGGGGGCGGCACTGAAGCTTTCTTT. The whole variable domain, remainder taken from reference TRBV18 and TRBJ1-1, is NAGVMQNPRHLVRRRGQEARLRCSPMKGHSHVYWYRQLPEEGLKFMVYLQKENIIDESGMPKERFSAEFPKEGPSILRIQQVVRGDSAAYFCASSPQAGGGTEAFFGQGTRLTVV.

The sample holds a few counts of this clone. The chain combines TRBV5-4 with TRBJ2-1; 8 bases agree with TRBD2. CDR3 length equals 15 residues. The germline CDR1 and CDR2 sequences are SGHNT and YYREEE (reference sequence). With 1 base clipped from V and 6 bases from J, the junction kept 6 bases outside the gene matches. For the CDR3, the DNA is TGTGCCAGCAGCTTGCCGGGGGGGCCTGGCAATGAGCAGTTCTTC. It encodes CASSLPGGPGNEQFF.

The chain recombines TRBV7-9 with TRBJ1-2; 11 bases are a match to TRBD1. CDR1 and CDR2 (germline): SEHNR, FQNEAQ (reference sequence). This CDR3 contains 14 residues. After removal of 7 bases from V and 5 bases from J, the junction contained 6 bases not matched to a gene. CDR3 DNA sequence: TGTGCCAGCACCTCGGGACAGGGGGTTTATGGCTACACCTTC. Its protein product is CASTSGQGVYGYTF.

In its sample, this clone was seen a few times. The chain is built from TRBV2 and TRBJ1-5; 8 nucleotides align to TRBD1. After removal of 8 bases from V and 1 base from J, the junction contained 10 bases not matched to a gene. CDR1 is SNHLY, CDR2 FYNNEI, per germline. The CDR3 has 16 amino acids. CDR3 loop: CASRPGGAWSNQPQHF. The CDR3 DNA reads as TGTGCCAGCCGGCCAGGGGGCGCGTGGAGCAATCAGCCCCAGCATTTT.

This clone was recorded once. The rearrangement joins TRBV30 to TRBJ2-5; D is unresolved. Germline CDR1 is GTSNPN and CDR2 is SVGIG (reference sequence). The CDR3 is 10 residues long. V dropped 1 base and J dropped 5 bases, with 2 bases sitting between them. The CDR3 is CAWSGETQYF. CDR3 bases: TGTGCCTGGAGTGGGGAGACCCAGTACTTC. The full variable domain, in which reference TRBV30 and TRBJ2-5 provide the parts outside the CDR3, is SQTIHQWPATLVQPVGSPLSLECTVEGTSNPNLYWYRQAAGRGLQLLFYSVGIGQISSEVPQNLSASRPQDRQFILSSKKLLLSDSGFYLCAWSGETQYFGPGTRLLVL.

The chain couples TRBV29-1 to TRBJ1-1; 10 nucleotides align to TRBD1. This CDR3 has 13 amino acids. Germline CDR1 SQVTM, CDR2 ANQGSEA. J lost 8 bases, V lost 7 bases, and 10 bases had no gene match. The CDR3, as DNA: TGCAGCGCGGACCGGGACAGGGGTTGGGAAGCTTTCTTT. Translating gives CSADRDRGWEAFF.

The chain couples TRBV5-4 to TRBJ1-3; D unresolved. The V gene's germline CDR1 is SGHNT and CDR2 YYREEE (reference sequence). The CDR3 has 16 residues. Trimming removed 2 bases at V and 0 bases at J, with 12 bases between. The CDR3 here is CASSLGSSFSGNTIYF. CDR3 DNA sequence: TGTGCCAGCAGCTTAGGTTCTTCTTTCTCTGGAAACACCATATATTTT.

This clone was found once. The chain recombines TRBV11-2 with TRBJ1-2; no firm D call. This CDR3 comprises 14 residues. Germline-derived CDR1 and CDR2 are SGHAT and FQNNGV. V gave up 0 bases and J gave up 6 bases, with 11 bases separating them. The CDR3 loop is CASSLDLYRDGYTF. The CDR3 DNA is TGTGCCAGCAGCTTAGATTTATACAGAGATGGCTACACCTTC.

J is TRBJ2-7 and V is TRBV30, with a tentative D call TRBD1 (6 bases). Trimming took off 0 bases at V and 2 bases at J, with 17 bases between the two ends. The CDR3 length is 16 residues. Germline V gene lookup returns CDR1 GTSNPN and CDR2 SVGIG (reference sequence). The CDR3 region is CAWSVRKTGIPYEQYF. CDR3 in DNA: TGTGCCTGGAGTGTAAGGAAAACAGGGATTCCCTACGAGCAGTACTTC. Variable domain in full (rest from reference TRBV30 and TRBJ2-7): SQTIHQWPATLVQPVGSPLSLECTVEGTSNPNLYWYRQAAGRGLQLLFYSVGIGQISSEVPQNLSASRPQDRQFILSSKKLLLSDSGFYLCAWSVRKTGIPYEQYFGPGTRLTVT.

The V gene is TRBV27, the J gene TRBJ2-5; 8 bases map to TRBD1. V lost 8 bases and J lost 1; bases outside the gene matches: 12. Germline CDR1 and CDR2: MNHEY and SMNVEV (reference sequence). The CDR3 covers 16 residues. CDR3 in DNA: TGTGCCAGCGTTGACCGGAGACAGGGGACCCAAGAGACCCAGTACTTC. Residues: CASVDRRQGTQETQYF.

The chain recombines TRBV19 with TRBJ2-7, with D perhaps matching TRBD2 (5 bases). V gave up 3 bases and J gave up 3 bases, with 15 bases separating them. The CDR3 length is 15 residues. Germline values: CDR1 LNHDA, CDR2 SQIVND (reference sequence). The CDR3 sequence is CASSIILGEVYEQYF. For the CDR3, the DNA is TGTGCCAGTAGTATTATACTAGGCGAAGTCTACGAGCAGTACTTC.

The rearrangement links TRBV24-1 to TRBJ2-1; TRBD1 matches 8 bases. The germline gives CDR1 KGHDR, CDR2 SFDVKD. This CDR3 spans 14 amino acids. The J segment lost 7 bases and the V segment lost 5 bases, leaving 6 bases of the junction unmatched. CDR3 sequence reads: CATSALDRVNEQFF. DNA of the CDR3: TGTGCCACCAGTGCCCTGGACAGGGTGAATGAGCAGTTCTTC.

The sample holds one count of this clone. The chain joins TRBV19 to TRBJ1-2; maybe TRBD1 (5 bases). The CDR3 spans 13 residues. In germline, CDR1 is LNHDA, CDR2 SQIVND (reference sequence). V lost 6 bases and J lost 8, with 16 bases in between. In nucleotides, the CDR3 is TGTGCCAGTAGGCTGGACATTTCGTACGGCTACACCTTC. Its protein is CASRLDISYGYTF.

The rearrangement uses TRBV9 and TRBJ2-3, with a possible D match to TRBD1 (5 bases). The CDR3 extends over 15 amino acids. The V end was cut by 7 bases, the J end by 0 bases, with 15 bases between. From germline, CDR1 is SGDLS and CDR2 YYNGEE. In nucleotides, the CDR3 is TGTGCCAGCGCAGAAAGGGGCGTTAGCACAGATACGCAGTATTTT. Amino acids: CASAERGVSTDTQYF. Based on the CDR3 plus reference TRBV9 and TRBJ2-3, the full variable domain is DSGVTQTPKHLITATGQRVTLRCSPRSGDLSVYWYQQSLDQGLQFLIQYYNGEERAKGNILERFSAQQFPDLHSELNLSSLELGDSALYFCASAERGVSTDTQYFGPGTRLTVL.

V gene TRBV6-6 combines with J gene TRBJ2-6; D not resolved. The CDR3 extends over 15 amino acids. V was pared by 7 bases and J by 4 bases, with 14 bases between. The V gene's germline CDR1 is MNHNY and CDR2 SVGAGI (reference sequence). The DNA of the CDR3 is TGTGCCAGCACAATTTGGCTAGAAGGGGCCAACGTCCTGACTTTC. This codes for CASTIWLEGANVLTF.